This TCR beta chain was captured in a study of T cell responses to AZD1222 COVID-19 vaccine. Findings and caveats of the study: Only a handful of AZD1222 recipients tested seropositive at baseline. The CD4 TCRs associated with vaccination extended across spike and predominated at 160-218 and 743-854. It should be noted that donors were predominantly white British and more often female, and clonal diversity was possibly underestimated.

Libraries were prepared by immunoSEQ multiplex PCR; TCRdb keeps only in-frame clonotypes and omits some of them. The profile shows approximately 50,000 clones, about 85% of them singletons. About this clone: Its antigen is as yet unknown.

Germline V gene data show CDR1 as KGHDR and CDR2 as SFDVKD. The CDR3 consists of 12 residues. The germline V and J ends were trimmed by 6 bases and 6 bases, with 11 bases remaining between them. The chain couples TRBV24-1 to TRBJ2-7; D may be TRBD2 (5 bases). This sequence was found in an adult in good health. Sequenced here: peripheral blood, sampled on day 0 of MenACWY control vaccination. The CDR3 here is CATSKGGLEQYF. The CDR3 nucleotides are TGTGCCACCAGTAAGGGTGGACTCGAGCAGTACTTC.